This T cell receptor (beta chain) was observed in a study of blood T cell repertoires in COVID-19. Study as a whole: The United States, Italy and Spain supplied acute and convalescent COVID-19 samples. T cells, B-cell-depleted T cells, or PBMCs provided the cDNA or gDNA that served as material.

The CDR3 extends over 18 amino acids. CDR1 is LNHNV and CDR2 is YYDKDF in the germline V gene (reference sequence). With 3 bases clipped from V and 5 bases from J, the junction kept 14 bases outside the gene matches. Per the original data handling: Counts of nucleated cells, estimated from reference gene primer amplification, were obtained. The assay was immunoSEQ multiplex PCR, and TCRdb's table has in-frame clones only and misses some. That table is the source of V, J and clone size, and D and trimming were worked out from the DNA. The sample holds approximately 240,000 clones, 65% to 85% seen once.

The TCR was taken from a woman in her twenties or thirties who had recovered from COVID-19. V and J are TRBV15 and TRBJ2-5; 11 nucleotides line up with TRBD1. The specimen was peripheral blood. The chain's CDR3 is CATSSMNPGQGGMETQYF. CDR3 in DNA: TGTGCCACCAGCAGCATGAATCCGGGACAGGGGGGAATGGAGACCCAGTACTTC.